This passage covers 2 T cell receptor beta chains from one sample sequenced in a study of regulatory dendritic cells for organ transplantation. TCRdb keeps only in-frame clones here, not all; method: immunoSEQ multiplex PCR. The sample has nearly 30,000 clones, 60% to 80% seen once. The sample comprised memory CD4+ T cells from blood. Subset described: CD45RO+ memory T cells. Every receptor here comes from a human donor in good health.

The chain uses TRBV18 and TRBJ2-7; D may be TRBD2 (5 bases). From germline, CDR1 is KGHSH and CDR2 LQKENI. The CDR3 covers 14 residues. V was cut by 9 bases and J by 4 bases, with 19 bases left in between. The CDR3 region is CASLAGSVGYEQYF. The CDR3 region has the DNA TGTGCCAGTCTCGCGGGTTCGGTGGGGTACGAGCAGTACTTC.

This chain links TRBV19 with TRBJ1-5; the match to TRBD1 covers 7 bases. After removal of 1 base from V and 5 bases from J, the junction contained 8 bases not matched to a gene. This CDR3 contains 16 residues. CDR1 LNHDA and CDR2 SQIVND come from the germline V gene (reference sequence). CDR3 sequence reads: CASSIAPQTGDQPQHF. CDR3 nucleotide sequence: TGTGCCAGTAGTATAGCTCCGCAAACAGGGGATCAGCCCCAGCATTTT.